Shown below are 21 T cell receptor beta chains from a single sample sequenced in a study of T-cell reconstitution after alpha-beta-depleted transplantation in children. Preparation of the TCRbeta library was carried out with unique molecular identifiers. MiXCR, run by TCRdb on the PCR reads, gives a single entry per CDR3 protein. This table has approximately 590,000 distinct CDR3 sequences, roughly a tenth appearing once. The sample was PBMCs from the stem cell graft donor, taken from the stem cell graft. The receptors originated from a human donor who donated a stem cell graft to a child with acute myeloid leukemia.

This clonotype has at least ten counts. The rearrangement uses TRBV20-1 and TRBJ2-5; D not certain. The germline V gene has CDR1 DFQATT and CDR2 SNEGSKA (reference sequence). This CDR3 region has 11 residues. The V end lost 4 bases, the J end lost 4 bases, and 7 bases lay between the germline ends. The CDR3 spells CSAKIGETQYF. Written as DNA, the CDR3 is TGCAGTGCTAAGATAGGAGAGACCCAGTACTTC.

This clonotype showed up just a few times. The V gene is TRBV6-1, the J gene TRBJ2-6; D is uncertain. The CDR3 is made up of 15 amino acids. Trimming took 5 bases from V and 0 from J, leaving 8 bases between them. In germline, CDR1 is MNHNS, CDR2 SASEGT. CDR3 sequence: CASSPEVSGANVLTF. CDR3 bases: TGTGCCAGCAGTCCCGAGGTCTCTGGGGCCAACGTCCTGACTTTC.

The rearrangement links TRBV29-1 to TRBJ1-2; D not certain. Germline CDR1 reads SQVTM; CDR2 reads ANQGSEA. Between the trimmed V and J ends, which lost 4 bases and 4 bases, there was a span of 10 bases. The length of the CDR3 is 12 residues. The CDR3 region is CSVGGGSYGYTF. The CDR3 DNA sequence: TGCAGCGTTGGTGGAGGCTCCTATGGCTACACCTTC.

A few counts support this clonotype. DNA of the CDR3: TGTGCCAGCAATGCGGGACTAGCGGGAGTCGAGCAGTACTTC. Its translation is CASNAGLAGVEQYF. This chain uses TRBV12-3 or TRBV12-4 with TRBJ2-7; 14 bases are a match to TRBD2. The CDR3 loop spans 14 amino acids. V was pared by 7 bases and J by 6 bases, with 5 bases of the junction left unmatched.

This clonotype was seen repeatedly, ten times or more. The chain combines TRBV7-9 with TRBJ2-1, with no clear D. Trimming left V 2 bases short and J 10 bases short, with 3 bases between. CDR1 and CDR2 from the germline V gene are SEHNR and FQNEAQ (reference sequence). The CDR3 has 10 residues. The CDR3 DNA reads TGTGCCAGCAGCTTAACCGAGCAGTTCTTC. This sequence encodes CASSLTEQFF.

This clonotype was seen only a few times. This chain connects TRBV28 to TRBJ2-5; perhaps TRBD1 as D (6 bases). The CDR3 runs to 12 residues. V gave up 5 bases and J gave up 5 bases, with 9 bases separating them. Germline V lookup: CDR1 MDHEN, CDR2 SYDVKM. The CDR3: CASSQGIETQYF. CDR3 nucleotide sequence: TGTGCCAGCAGTCAGGGGATCGAGACCCAGTACTTC.

The CDR3 region has the DNA TGTGCGGTCGAAAAAATTTTGAACACCGGGGAGCTGTTTTTT. This gives the protein CAVEKILNTGELFF. This chain uses TRBV28 with TRBJ2-2, with no clear D. CDR3 size: 14 residues. In germline, CDR1 is MDHEN, CDR2 SYDVKM.

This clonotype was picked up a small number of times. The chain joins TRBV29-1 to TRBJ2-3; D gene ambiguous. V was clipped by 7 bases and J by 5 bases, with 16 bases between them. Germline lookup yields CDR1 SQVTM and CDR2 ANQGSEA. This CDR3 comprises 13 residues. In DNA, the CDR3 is TGCAGCGGGGCCGGTGGGATAAGAGATACGCAGTATTTT. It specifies CSGAGGIRDTQYF.

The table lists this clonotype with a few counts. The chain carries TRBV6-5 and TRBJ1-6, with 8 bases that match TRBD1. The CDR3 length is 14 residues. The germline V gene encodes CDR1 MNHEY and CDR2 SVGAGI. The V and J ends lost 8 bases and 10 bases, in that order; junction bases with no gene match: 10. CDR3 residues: CASQTADRGSPLHF. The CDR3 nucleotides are TGTGCCAGCCAGACAGCCGACAGGGGATCACCCCTCCACTTT.

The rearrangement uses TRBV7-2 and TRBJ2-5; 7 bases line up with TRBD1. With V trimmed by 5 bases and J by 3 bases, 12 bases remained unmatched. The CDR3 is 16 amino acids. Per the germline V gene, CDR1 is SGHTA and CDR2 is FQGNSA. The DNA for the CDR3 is TGTGCCAGCAGCGCCCAACTAGACAGGGTAGAAGAGACCCAGTACTTC. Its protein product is CASSAQLDRVEETQYF.

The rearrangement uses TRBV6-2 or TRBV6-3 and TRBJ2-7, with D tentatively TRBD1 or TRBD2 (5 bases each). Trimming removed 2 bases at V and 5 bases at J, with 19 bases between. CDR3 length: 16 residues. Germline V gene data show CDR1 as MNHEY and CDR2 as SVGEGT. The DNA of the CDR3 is TGTGCCAGCAGTTACGGAGCAGGGAGAGGACGCGACGAGCAGTACTTC. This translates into CASSYGAGRGRDEQYF.

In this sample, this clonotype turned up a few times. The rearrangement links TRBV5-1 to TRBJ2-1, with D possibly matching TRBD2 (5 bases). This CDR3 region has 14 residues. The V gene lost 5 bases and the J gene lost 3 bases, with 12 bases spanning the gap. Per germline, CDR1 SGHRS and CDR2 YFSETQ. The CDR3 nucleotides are TGCGCCAGCAGTCGAAGAGCGGACTACAATGAGCAGTTCTTC. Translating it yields CASSRRADYNEQFF.

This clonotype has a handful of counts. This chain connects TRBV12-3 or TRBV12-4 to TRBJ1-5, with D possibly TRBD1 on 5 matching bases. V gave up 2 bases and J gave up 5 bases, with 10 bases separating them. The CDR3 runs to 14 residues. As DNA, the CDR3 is TGTGCCAGCAGTTTAAGCAGGGTCTATCAGCCCCAGCATTTT. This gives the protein CASSLSRVYQPQHF.

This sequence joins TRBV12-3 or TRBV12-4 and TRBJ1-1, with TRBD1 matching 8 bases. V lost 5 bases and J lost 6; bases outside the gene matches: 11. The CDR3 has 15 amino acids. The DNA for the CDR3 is TGTGCCAGCAGTCCTTCACAGGGGGGTAGGGCTGAAGCTTTCTTT. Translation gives CASSPSQGGRAEAFF.

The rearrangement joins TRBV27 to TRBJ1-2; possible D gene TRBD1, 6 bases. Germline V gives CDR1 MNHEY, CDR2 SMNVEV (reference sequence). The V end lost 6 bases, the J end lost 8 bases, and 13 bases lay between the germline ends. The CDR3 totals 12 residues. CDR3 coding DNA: TGTGCCAGCAGGGACAGAGCTCGGGGCTACACCTTC. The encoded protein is CASRDRARGYTF.

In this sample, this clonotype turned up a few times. The CDR3 DNA reads TGTGCCAGCAGTCGGACGTTCCAGCGAGAGACCCAGTACTTC. It specifies CASSRTFQRETQYF. The V and J genes are TRBV27 and TRBJ2-5; D ambiguous. Trimming pared 5 bases from V and 4 bases from J, leaving 14 bases between. CDR3 length: 14 residues. CDR1 and CDR2 (germline): MNHEY, SMNVEV (reference sequence).

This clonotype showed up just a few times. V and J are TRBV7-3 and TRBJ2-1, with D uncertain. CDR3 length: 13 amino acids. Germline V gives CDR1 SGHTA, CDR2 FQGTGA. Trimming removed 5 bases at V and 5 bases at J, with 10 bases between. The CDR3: CASSTDGNNEQFF. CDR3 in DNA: TGTGCCAGCAGCACGGACGGAAACAATGAGCAGTTCTTC.

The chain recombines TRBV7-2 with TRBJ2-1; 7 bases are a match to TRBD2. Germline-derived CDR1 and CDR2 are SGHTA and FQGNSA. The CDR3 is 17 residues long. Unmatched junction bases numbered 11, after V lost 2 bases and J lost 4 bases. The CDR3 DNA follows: TGTGCCAGCAGCTTACAGGCGGGAGCTCTCTTGTACAATGAGCAGTTCTTC. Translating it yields CASSLQAGALLYNEQFF.

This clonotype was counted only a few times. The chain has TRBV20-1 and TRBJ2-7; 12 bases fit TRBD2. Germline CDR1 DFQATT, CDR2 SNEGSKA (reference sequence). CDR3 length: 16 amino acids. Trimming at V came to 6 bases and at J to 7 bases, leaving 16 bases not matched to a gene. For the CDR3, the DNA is TGCAGTGCGTCTGGCGGGCTAGCGGGAGGGCCGGGGGAGCAGTACTTC. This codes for CSASGGLAGGPGEQYF.

The CDR3 here is CASSSGQGAGNQPQHF. In DNA, the CDR3 is TGTGCCAGCAGCTCGGGACAGGGGGCAGGCAATCAGCCCCAGCATTTT. J is TRBJ1-5 and V is TRBV6-2 or TRBV6-3; 12 bases are shared with TRBD1. Trimming removed 6 bases from V and 2 bases from J; junction bases left unmatched: 5. CDR3 length: 16 amino acids. Germline V gene sequence: CDR1 MNHEY, CDR2 SVGEGT.

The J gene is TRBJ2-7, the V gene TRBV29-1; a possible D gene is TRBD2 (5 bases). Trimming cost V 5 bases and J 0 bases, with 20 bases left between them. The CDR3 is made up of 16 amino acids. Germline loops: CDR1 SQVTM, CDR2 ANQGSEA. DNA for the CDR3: TGCAGCGTTCGGGGTCCAGAGGGTGCAAGCTCCTACGAGCAGTACTTC. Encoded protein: CSVRGPEGASSYEQYF.